The entry that follows covers one T cell receptor beta chain sequence. CDR3 size: 14 residues. Germline values: CDR1 MNHEY, CDR2 SVGAGI. The V and J ends lost 6 bases and 2 bases respectively, with 13 bases between them. These data originate in a study of blood T cell repertoires in COVID-19. Profiled with immunoSEQ multiplex PCR; TCRdb holds only in-frame clones, not every one. Of about 300,000 clones in the sample, around 88% are singletons; the top ten hold under 2%. The chain recombines TRBV6-5 with TRBJ1-1, with a possible D match to TRBD1 (5 bases). This receptor was identified in a woman aged 50 to 60 with acute or convalescent COVID-19. Sequencing was carried out using peripheral blood. CDR3 amino acids: CASSNRILNTEAFF. The CDR3 DNA reads as TGTGCCAGCAGCAACAGGATCCTAAACACTGAAGCTTTCTTT.